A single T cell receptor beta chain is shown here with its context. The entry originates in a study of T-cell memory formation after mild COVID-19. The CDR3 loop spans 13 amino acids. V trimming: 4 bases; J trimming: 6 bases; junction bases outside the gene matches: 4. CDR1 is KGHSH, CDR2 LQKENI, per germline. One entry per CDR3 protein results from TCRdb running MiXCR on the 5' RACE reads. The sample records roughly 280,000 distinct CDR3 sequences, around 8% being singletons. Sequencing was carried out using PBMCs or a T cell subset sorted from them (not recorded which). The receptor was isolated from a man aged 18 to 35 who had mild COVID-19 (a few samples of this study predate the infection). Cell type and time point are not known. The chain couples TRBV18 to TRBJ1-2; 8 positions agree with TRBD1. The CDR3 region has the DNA TGTGCCAGCTCACGGGAGACAGGGGATGGCTACACCTTC. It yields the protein CASSRETGDGYTF.